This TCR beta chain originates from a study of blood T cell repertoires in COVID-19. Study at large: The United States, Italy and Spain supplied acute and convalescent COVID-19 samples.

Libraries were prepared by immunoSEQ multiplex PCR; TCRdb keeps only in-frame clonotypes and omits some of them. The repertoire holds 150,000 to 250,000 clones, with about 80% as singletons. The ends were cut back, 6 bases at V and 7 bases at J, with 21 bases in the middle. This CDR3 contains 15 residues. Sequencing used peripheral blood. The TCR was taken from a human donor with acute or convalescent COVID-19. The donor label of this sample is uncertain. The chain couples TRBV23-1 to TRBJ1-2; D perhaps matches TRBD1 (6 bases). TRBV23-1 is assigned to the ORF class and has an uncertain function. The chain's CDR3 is CASSQLSGEYSGYTF. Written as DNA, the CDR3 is TGCGCCAGCAGCCAACTTTCAGGGGAGTACTCTGGCTACACCTTC.